The next 18 T cell receptor beta chains were all read from a single sample in a study of T cells in localized non-small cell lung cancer. Clones were sequenced by immunoSEQ multiplex PCR, and TCRdb holds only the in-frame ones, with some missing. Found here are about 53,000 clones, approximately 88% of them singletons; the top ten hold roughly 15%. This specimen consisted of peripheral blood mononuclear cells, obtained before any cancer treatment. Source of these receptors: a man between 40 and 70 years old with stage III lung adenocarcinoma.

The rearrangement uses TRBV6-1 and TRBJ2-3; D is undetermined. Trimming removed 4 bases at V and 3 bases at J, with 8 bases between. The CDR3 sequence is 13 residues long. Per the germline V gene, CDR1 is MNHNS and CDR2 is SASEGT. CDR3 region: CASSGYPTDTQYF. CDR3 bases: TGTGCCAGCAGTGGATACCCTACAGATACGCAGTATTTT.

In its sample, this clone was seen a few times. The CDR3 here is CASSTDGHRGYTF. The CDR3 nucleotides read TGTGCCAGTAGTACAGACGGGCACAGGGGCTACACCTTC. The genes are TRBV19 and TRBJ1-2, with D tentatively TRBD1 (5 bases). The V gene's germline CDR1 is LNHDA and CDR2 SQIVND (reference sequence). The V gene lost 4 bases and the J gene lost 8 bases, with 14 bases spanning the gap. CDR3 length: 13 amino acids.

This rearrangement joins TRBV27 to TRBJ2-2; maybe TRBD2 (6 bases). The V gene lost 4 bases and the J gene lost 5 bases, with 20 bases spanning the gap. The germline V gene encodes CDR1 MNHEY and CDR2 SMNVEV (reference sequence). CDR3 length: 17 residues. The CDR3 bases are TGTGCCAGCAGTTCGAACTTGGCGGGGTCCGGGACCGGGGAGCTGTTTTTT. It encodes CASSSNLAGSGTGELFF.

The V call is TRBV19, the J call TRBJ2-1; the D is unclear. The CDR3 is made up of 12 amino acids. Germline lookup yields CDR1 LNHDA and CDR2 SQIVND (reference sequence). V lost 3 bases to trimming and J lost 7 bases, with 7 bases between them. The CDR3 here is CASSIGLNEQFF. The DNA for the CDR3 is TGTGCCAGTAGTATCGGTCTTAATGAGCAGTTCTTC. The full variable domain, its missing parts supplied by reference TRBV19 and TRBJ2-1, is DGGITQSPKYLFRKEGQNVTLSCEQNLNHDAMYWYRQDPGQGLRLIYYSQIVNDFQKGDIAEGYSVSREKKESFPLTVTSAQKNPTAFYLCASSIGLNEQFFGPGTRLTVL.

The gene calls are TRBV10-3 and TRBJ2-5; TRBD1 aligns across 7 bases. The germline CDR1 and CDR2 sequences are ENHRY and SYGVKD. The CDR3 runs to 14 residues. The V segment lost 3 bases and the J segment 1 base; nucleotides outside the gene matches: 2. This CDR3 reads CAISEGGGQETQYF. As DNA, the CDR3 is TGTGCCATCAGTGAAGGGGGCGGCCAAGAGACCCAGTACTTC.

This chain links TRBV9 with TRBJ2-1; 12 nucleotides match TRBD2. The CDR3 consists of 15 residues. V dropped 4 bases and J dropped 7; count of bases not matched to a gene: 6. Germline V CDR1 and CDR2: SGDLS, YYNGEE. In nucleotides, the CDR3 is TGTGCCAGCAGCTCGGGACTAGCGGGTTTGAATGAGCAGTTCTTC. Translating it yields CASSSGLAGLNEQFF.

This chain connects TRBV7-2 to TRBJ2-3; D ambiguous. The CDR3 contains 17 residues. V was pared by 1 base and J by 3 bases, with 17 bases between. Germline V CDR1 and CDR2: SGHTA, FQGNSA. The CDR3 loop reads CASSLDDPWYPTDTQYF. DNA for the CDR3: TGTGCCAGCAGCTTAGACGACCCCTGGTACCCGACAGATACGCAGTATTTT.

This clone occurred once. CDR3 region: CASLRDPVYEQYF. The CDR3 bases are TGTGCCAGTCTGCGGGATCCAGTCTACGAGCAGTACTTC. The chain has TRBV7-9 and TRBJ2-7, with D possibly matching TRBD2 (6 bases). Germline V CDR1 and CDR2: SEHNR, FQNEAQ (reference sequence). The CDR3 has 13 amino acids. V lost 9 bases, J lost 3 bases, and 15 bases lay in between.

This clone was detected only once. V gene TRBV14 combines with J gene TRBJ1-2; D gene unclear. This CDR3 contains 12 residues. V was trimmed by 4 bases and J by 4 bases, leaving 7 bases between them. CDR1 is SGHDN, CDR2 FVKESK, per germline. The CDR3 DNA reads TGTGCCAGCAGCCCTTTGTCCTATGGCTACACCTTC. As protein: CASSPLSYGYTF. Variable domain in full (rest from reference TRBV14 and TRBJ1-2): EAGVTQFPSHSVIEKGQTVTLRCDPISGHDNLYWYRRVMGKEIKFLLHFVKESKQDESGMPNNRFLAERTGGTYSTLKVQPAELEDSGVYFCASSPLSYGYTFGSGTRLTVV.

This clone was observed once. J is TRBJ2-7 and V is TRBV14; D may be TRBD1 (5 bases). Germline values: CDR1 SGHDN, CDR2 FVKESK. The CDR3 spans 14 residues. Trimming removed 3 bases from V and 2 bases from J, with 11 bases in between. The CDR3 reads CASSQGPVTYEQYF. CDR3 bases: TGTGCCAGCAGCCAGGGGCCTGTCACCTACGAGCAGTACTTC. Combining the CDR3 with reference TRBV14 and TRBJ2-7 gives the whole variable domain EAGVTQFPSHSVIEKGQTVTLRCDPISGHDNLYWYRRVMGKEIKFLLHFVKESKQDESGMPNNRFLAERTGGTYSTLKVQPAELEDSGVYFCASSQGPVTYEQYFGPGTRLTVT.

The chain uses TRBV11-3 and TRBJ2-1; 10 nucleotides line up with TRBD2. The V and J ends lost 2 bases and 7 bases, in that order; junction bases with no gene match: 20. From germline, CDR1 is SGHNT and CDR2 YENEEA. The CDR3 contains 20 residues. In DNA form, the CDR3 reads TGTGCCAGCAGCTTATCACGAAGTCAGGGGCTAGCGGGAGTCAGGAATGAGCAGTTCTTC. As protein: CASSLSRSQGLAGVRNEQFF.

The CDR3 DNA follows: TGTGCCAGCAGCTTTGGGAGAATCCAAGAGACCCAGTACTTC. It codes for CASSFGRIQETQYF. The rearrangement joins TRBV9 to TRBJ2-5; tentatively, D is TRBD2 (5 bases). The germline V gene encodes CDR1 SGDLS and CDR2 YYNGEE. Between the trimmed V and J ends, which lost 4 bases and 1 base, there was a span of 11 bases. The CDR3 is 14 amino acids.

The chain employs TRBV6-1 and TRBJ1-5, with TRBD1 identical over 7 bases. CDR1 MNHNS and CDR2 SASEGT come from the germline V gene. The CDR3 is 15 residues long. V lost 6 bases, J lost 7 bases, and 12 bases stayed unmatched. The CDR3 loop reads CASSPNRQGTQPQHF. In DNA form, the CDR3 reads TGTGCCAGCAGCCCGAATCGACAGGGAACCCAGCCCCAGCATTTT.

This CDR3 is CASSIRVSDTEAFF. CDR3 in DNA: TGTGCCAGTAGTATCAGGGTGAGCGACACTGAAGCTTTCTTT. The V gene is TRBV19, the J gene TRBJ1-1; TRBD1 might be the D (5 bases). The germline CDR1 and CDR2 sequences are LNHDA and SQIVND (reference sequence). There are 14 residues in the CDR3. V was pared by 3 bases and J by 3 bases, with 11 bases between.

The sample holds a few counts of this clone. The V call is TRBV29-1, the J call TRBJ1-5; D not resolved. The CDR3 extends over 13 amino acids. V dropped 6 bases and J dropped 2 bases, with 11 bases sitting between them. Germline loops: CDR1 SQVTM, CDR2 ANQGSEA. Here the CDR3 DNA reads TGCAGCGTGGTGGAATTCGGCAATCAGCCCCAGCATTTT. Its protein product is CSVVEFGNQPQHF.

The chain employs TRBV15 and TRBJ1-4; D is unresolved. V shed 1 base and J shed 7 bases, with 16 bases lying between them. The CDR3 contains 16 residues. Looked up from germline, CDR1 is LNHNV and CDR2 is YYDKDF (reference sequence). The CDR3: CATSRVGLKGGEKLFF. Written as DNA, the CDR3 is TGTGCCACCAGCAGAGTCGGACTTAAAGGTGGTGAAAAACTGTTTTTT.

This clone was seen once. V is TRBV21-1 and J is TRBJ2-7; the D call TRBD1 from the table was never checked on the DNA. TRBV21-1 is a pseudogene segment. CDR3 length equals 15 residues. Here the CDR3 reads CASVPEQGDPYEQYF. Written as DNA, the CDR3 is TGTGCCAGCGTTCCGGAACAGGGGGATCCCTACGAGCAGTACTTC.

The chain couples TRBV2 to TRBJ1-2; D is possibly TRBD1 (6 bases). CDR1 is SNHLY, CDR2 FYNNEI, per germline. V lost 3 bases, J lost 0 bases, and 8 bases lay in between. This CDR3 comprises 14 residues. In DNA form, the CDR3 reads TGTGCCAGCAGTGATCGGACAGCTAACTATGGCTACACCTTC. Its protein product is CASSDRTANYGYTF. The whole variable domain, remainder taken from reference TRBV2 and TRBJ1-2, is EPEVTQTPSHQVTQMGQEVILRCVPISNHLYFYWYRQILGQKVEFLVSFYNNEISEKSEIFDDQFSVERPDGSNFTLKIRSTKLEDSAMYFCASSDRTANYGYTFGSGTRLTVV.